Included here is one T cell receptor beta chain sequence, with context. The antigen remains unidentified. Clones were sequenced by immunoSEQ multiplex PCR, and TCRdb holds only the in-frame ones, with some missing. The profile shows fewer than 200,000 clones, around 89% of them singletons. The record originates from a study of T cell responses to AZD1222 COVID-19 vaccine. General study findings and limits: There were repertoire samples only from the period after the peak T cell response.

Germline CDR1 is SGHKS and CDR2 is YYEKEE (reference sequence). Trimming removed 0 bases at V and 4 bases at J, with 9 bases between. The CDR3 is 14 residues long. The sample consisted of peripheral blood, taken on day 0 of AZD1222 vaccination. The clonotype was recovered from an adult in good health. This chain links TRBV5-5 with TRBJ2-3, with TRBD1 as a possible D gene (5 bases). The CDR3 DNA sequence: TGTGCCAGCAGCTTGGGCAGGGTACCAGATACGCAGTATTTT. Its translation: CASSLGRVPDTQYF.